The TCR beta chain described here comes from a study of blood T cells in healthy people across ages. Sample-barcoded 5' priming and a J-beta primer mix drove a second PCR of about 6 to 11 cycles. TCRdb reprocessed the 5' RACE reads via MiXCR and lists one record per CDR3 protein. The sample contains roughly 680,000 distinct CDR3 sequences, 52% of which appear only once. The CDR3 extends over 17 amino acids. Germline V gene sequence: CDR1 DFQATT, CDR2 SNEGSKA (reference sequence). Trimming shortened V by 5 bases and J by 3 bases, and 25 bases separated the two germline ends. This clonotype came up many times. No antigen is known for it. Whole-study results and caveats: Among long-lived donors, naive CD4+ cells were more numerous and diversity higher than in aged donors.

The sample was blood. This clonotype was sampled from a woman of 80 years or more in good health. The J gene is TRBJ2-5, the V gene TRBV20-1; D remains ambiguous. The CDR3 region is CSALPTFGGSTEETQYF. The CDR3 DNA follows: TGCAGTGCTTTACCAACTTTCGGCGGCTCGACGGAAGAGACCCAGTACTTC.